The next 6 T cell receptor beta chains were all read from a single sample in a study of tumor-infiltrating lymphocytes in localized non-small cell lung cancer. Libraries were prepared by immunoSEQ multiplex PCR; TCRdb keeps only in-frame clonotypes and omits some of them. Of some 5,200 clones in the sample, approximately 66% were seen once. Sequencing used uninvolved lung tissue not adjacent to the tumor. Receptor source: a human donor with non-small cell lung cancer.

This clone has more than one count but fewer than ten. The V call is TRBV11-2, the J call TRBJ2-1, with D uncertain. V was trimmed by 7 bases and J by 8 bases, leaving 0 bases between them. The CDR3 extends over 8 amino acids. Germline V gene lookup returns CDR1 SGHAT and CDR2 FQNNGV. The CDR3 region is CASNEQFF. CDR3 DNA: TGTGCCAGCAATGAGCAGTTCTTC.

V gene TRBV27 combines with J gene TRBJ2-4, with D possibly TRBD1 on 6 matching bases. The V end was cut by 3 bases, the J end by 0 bases, with 9 bases between. CDR3 length: 15 residues. The germline gives CDR1 MNHEY, CDR2 SMNVEV (reference sequence). The CDR3 DNA sequence: TGTGCCAGCAGTTTGGACAGACAAGCCAAAAACATTCAGTACTTC. Translation gives CASSLDRQAKNIQYF.

The V and J genes are TRBV4-2 and TRBJ2-1; TRBD2 agrees at 10 bases. This CDR3 has 16 amino acids. CDR1 and CDR2 from the germline V gene are LGHNA and YNFKEQ. Trimming at V came to 0 bases and at J to 4 bases, leaving 3 bases not matched to a gene. CDR3 coding DNA: TGTGCCAGCAGCCAAGATATGACTAGCGGGTACAATGAGCAGTTCTTC. This translates into CASSQDMTSGYNEQFF.

The rearrangement joins TRBV30 to TRBJ2-1; 8 bases line up with TRBD2. The CDR3 loop spans 14 amino acids. Germline lookup yields CDR1 GTSNPN and CDR2 SVGIG (reference sequence). V shed 3 bases, J shed 3 bases, and the junction held 4 bases outside the gene matches. Here the CDR3 DNA reads TGTGCCTGGAGGGGACTAGTGTACTACAATGAGCAGTTCTTC. Translation: CAWRGLVYYNEQFF.

This clone was seen once. The V gene is TRBV9, the J gene TRBJ2-3, with unresolved D. V lost 2 bases, J lost 1 base, and 5 bases lay in between. CDR3 length: 13 amino acids. From germline, CDR1 is SGDLS and CDR2 YYNGEE. CDR3 in DNA: TGTGCCAGCAGCGTCCTCGGCACAGATACGCAGTATTTT. Translated: CASSVLGTDTQYF.

The rearrangement uses TRBV6-6 and TRBJ1-4; D might be TRBD1 (5 bases). The V end was cut by 0 bases, the J end by 2 bases, with 7 bases between. This CDR3 is 15 amino acids long. Germline V gene lookup returns CDR1 MNHNY and CDR2 SVGAGI (reference sequence). The CDR3 loop reads CASSYSGGTNEKLFF. CDR3 nucleotides: TGTGCCAGCAGTTACTCGGGGGGGACTAATGAAAAACTGTTTTTT.